These T cell receptor beta chains were read from a single sample in a study of PD-1 blockade in classical Hodgkin lymphoma. The data were produced by immunoSEQ multiplex PCR, yet TCRdb's version contains in-frame clones alone and is incomplete. The sample contains some 28,000 clones, over 75% of which appear only once. The sequenced sample was peripheral blood mononuclear cells (PBMCs), obtained before the fourth cycle of nivolumab. The receptors come from a human donor with classical Hodgkin lymphoma. CDR3s include the opening cysteine and the closing phenylalanine or tryptophan. A D gene is named only where the DNA matches it firmly. Size values are once, few and many counts, or a class for expanded clones, and some rows have none.

TRBD2 | . | TRBJ2-5 | TRBV5-1 | CASTRLAAQETQYF | TGCGCCAGCACCAGACTAGCGGCCCAAGAGACCCAGTACTTC
TRBD2 | . | TRBJ2-3 | TRBV7-2 | CASSLGGGPDTQYF | TGTGCCAGCAGCTTAGGCGGGGGGCCAGATACGCAGTATTTT
. | . | TRBJ2-2 | TRBV5-6 | CASSARLVIGELFF | TGTGCCAGCAGCGCCCGACTAGTGATCGGGGAGCTGTTTTTT
. | . | TRBJ2-1 | TRBV5-4 | CASSLHFYNEQFF | TGTGCCAGCAGCTTGCACTTTTACAATGAGCAGTTCTTC
TRBD2 | . | TRBJ2-1 | TRBV6-5 | CASSSRTSKFDNEQFF | TGTGCCAGCAGTTCACGGACTAGCAAGTTTGACAATGAGCAGTTCTTC
. | . | TRBJ1-6 | TRBV5-1 | CASSSGGREVGNSPLHF | TGCGCCAGCAGCTCCGGCGGGAGAGAGGTTGGTAATTCACCCCTCCACTTT
. | . | TRBJ1-1 | TRBV23-1 | CASSQSLQGHTEAFF | TGCGCCAGCAGTCAATCGTTGCAGGGACACACTGAAGCTTTCTTT
. | . | TRBJ2-2 | TRBV19 | CATAFAGPNTGELFF | TGTGCCACCGCCTTTGCGGGGCCGAACACCGGGGAGCTGTTTTTT
TRBD2 | few | TRBJ2-7 | TRBV11-2 | CASSWVAGGPSGEQYF | TGTGCCAGCAGCTGGGTAGCGGGGGGGCCATCGGGCGAGCAGTACTTC
. | few | TRBJ1-1 | TRBV5-4 | CASSLEVQLNTEAFF | TGTGCCAGCAGCTTGGAGGTACAGTTGAACACTGAAGCTTTCTTT
. | . | TRBJ2-6 | TRBV28 | CASNPTPGSNSGANVLTF | TGTGCCAGCAACCCGACCCCCGGATCCAACTCTGGGGCCAACGTCCTGACTTTC
. | few | TRBJ1-5 | TRBV10-3 | CARYLQPQHF | TGTGCCAGATACCTTCAGCCCCAGCATTTT
. | . | TRBJ2-3 | TRBV23-1 | CASSLLLTDTQYF | TGCGCCAGCAGTCTCCTCCTCACGGATACGCAGTATTTT
. | . | TRBJ1-1 | TRBV5-1 | CASSLVQGGGTEAFF | TGCGCCAGCAGCTTGGTGCAGGGAGGTGGAACTGAAGCTTTCTTT
. | . | TRBJ1-1 | TRBV25-1 | CAISEGTEAFF | TGTGCCATCTCGGAGGGCACTGAAGCTTTCTTT
TRBD2 | . | TRBJ2-7 | TRBV5-5 | CASSLIPSSGGNEQYF | TGTGCCAGCAGCCTAATCCCTAGCTCGGGGGGGAACGAGCAGTACTTC
. | . | TRBJ1-4 | TRBV9 | CASSGTGQRRLFF | TGTGCCAGCAGCGGCACAGGACAAAGAAGACTGTTTTTT
. | . | TRBJ2-3 | TRBV5-1 | CASSSRSLTDTQYF | TGCGCCAGCAGCTCCAGATCCCTCACAGATACGCAGTATTTT
. | . | TRBJ2-7 | TRBV12-2 | CASRSRTVYEQYF | TGTGCAAGTCGCTCTCGGACGGTCTACGAGCAGTACTTC
. | . | TRBJ2-7 | TRBV11-2 | CASSRGPGTTVSYEQYF | TGTGCCAGCAGCAGGGGACCGGGCACTACCGTATCCTACGAGCAGTACTTC
TRBD1 | . | TRBJ2-7 | TRBV14 | CASSQKPGQGAYEQYF | TGTGCCAGCAGCCAAAAACCGGGACAGGGGGCCTACGAGCAGTACTTC
. | . | TRBJ1-1 | TRBV7-2 | CASSLATGNTEAFF | TGTGCCAGCAGCTTAGCGACAGGGAACACTGAAGCTTTCTTT
. | once | TRBJ1-1 | TRBV6-5 | CASSRDGEAFF | TGTGCCAGCAGCAGGGACGGGGAAGCTTTCTTT
. | . | TRBJ1-2 | TRBV4-3 | CASSQDMQTTYGYTF | TGCGCCAGCAGCCAAGACATGCAGACCACCTATGGCTACACCTTC
. | . | TRBJ2-7 | TRBV2 | CASSLAAAGAHEQYF | TGTGCCAGCAGTCTTGCCGCTGCAGGAGCCCACGAGCAGTACTTC
TRBD2 | once | TRBJ2-7 | TRBV12-5 | CASGLVTSGGPF | TGTGCTAGTGGTTTGGTAACTAGCGGGGGGCCCTTC
TRBD1 | . | TRBJ1-3 | TRBV4-1 | CASSQDEGAGGNTIYF | TGCGCCAGCAGCCAAGATGAGGGGGCGGGTGGAAACACCATATATTTT
. | . | TRBJ1-5 | TRBV18 | CASSTDEQPQHF | TGTGCCAGCTCAACCGACGAGCAGCCCCAGCATTTT
TRBD2 | . | TRBJ2-2 | TRBV2 | CASSRERGVHTGELFF | TGTGCCAGCAGCCGAGAGCGGGGGGTGCACACCGGGGAGCTGTTTTTT
. | once | TRBJ2-3 | TRBV5-6 | CASSFSGSDTQYF | TGTGCCAGCAGCTTTTCGGGGTCAGATACGCAGTATTTT
. | . | TRBJ2-2 | TRBV27 | CASRLEYGSNTGELFF | TGTGCCAGCCGATTAGAATACGGTTCGAACACCGGGGAGCTGTTTTTT
TRBD2 | . | TRBJ2-1 | TRBV7-3 | CASSLTGTSGGYNEQFF | TGTGCCAGCAGCTTAACGGGGACTAGCGGGGGATACAATGAGCAGTTCTTC
. | . | TRBJ1-1 | TRBV11-2 | CASSSRGLNTEAFF | TGTGCCAGCAGCTCCCGGGGCTTGAACACTGAAGCTTTCTTT
. | . | TRBJ1-5 | TRBV4-1 | CASSQGLAGGFGNQPQHF | TGCGCCAGCAGCCAAGGATTGGCCGGAGGGTTTGGCAATCAGCCCCAGCATTTT
. | . | TRBJ1-1 | TRBV4-1 | CASSLKPWPNYGNTEAFF | TGCGCCAGCAGCCTGAAGCCGTGGCCGAATTATGGGAACACTGAAGCTTTCTTT
. | . | TRBJ2-5 | TRBV6-5 | CATQPSEGVGTQYF | TGTGCCACCCAACCATCGGAGGGCGTAGGGACCCAGTACTTC
. | . | TRBJ2-1 | TRBV27 | CASSLSANNEQFF | TGTGCCAGCAGTTTATCGGCCAACAATGAGCAGTTCTTC
. | . | TRBJ2-7 | TRBV7-2 | CASSLGGLYEQYF | TGTGCCAGCAGCTTAGGGGGGCTCTACGAGCAGTACTTC
. | . | TRBJ2-1 | TRBV28 | CASSQTVLSSYNEQFF | TGTGCCAGCAGTCAAACAGTCCTTAGCTCCTACAATGAGCAGTTCTTC
TRBD1 | . | TRBJ2-1 | TRBV7-2 | CASSLAILRDRGNNEQFF | TGTGCCAGCAGCTTAGCTATACTCCGGGACAGGGGAAACAATGAGCAGTTCTTC
TRBD2 | . | TRBJ2-3 | TRBV7-8 | CASSPGGGDTQYF | TGTGCCAGCAGCCCGGGGGGTGGTGATACGCAGTATTTT
TRBD1 | once | TRBJ1-6 | TRBV7-2 | CASSPEQGLGSPLHF | TGTGCCAGCAGTCCAGAACAGGGGCTGGGTTCACCCCTCCACTTT
TRBD2 | . | TRBJ2-7 | TRBV6-1 | CASSYLAVQYF | TGTGCCAGCAGTTACCTAGCGGTGCAGTACTTC
. | few | TRBJ1-5 | TRBV6-1 | CASSAHLGQPQHF | TGTGCCAGCAGTGCCCACCTGGGTCAGCCCCAGCATTTT
. | . | TRBJ2-3 | TRBV9 | CASSVGSGGTDTQYF | TGTGCCAGCAGCGTAGGTAGCGGCGGCACAGATACGCAGTATTTT
TRBD1 | . | TRBJ2-5 | TRBV2 | CASSLGTEGETQYF | TGTGCCAGCAGCCTCGGGACAGAAGGAGAGACCCAGTACTTC
. | . | TRBJ1-4 | TRBV2 | CASSAETWGASNEKLFF | TGTGCCAGCAGCGCTGAGACGTGGGGTGCCAGTAATGAAAAACTGTTTTTT
. | . | TRBJ2-7 | TRBV7-8 | CASSLEAGSYEQYF | TGTGCCAGCAGCTTAGAAGCAGGCTCGTACGAGCAGTACTTC
TRBD1 | . | TRBJ2-7 | TRBV7-8 | CASSLWDSTYEQYF | TGTGCCAGCAGCTTATGGGACAGTACCTACGAGCAGTACTTC
. | few | TRBJ1-6 | TRBV6-5 | CASSWGRPDNSPLHF | TGTGCCAGCAGTTGGGGACGGCCGGATAATTCACCCCTCCACTTT
TRBD1 | once | TRBJ2-7 | TRBV30 | CAWSGDSRYEQYF | TGTGCCTGGAGTGGGGACAGCAGGTACGAGCAGTACTTC
. | . | TRBJ1-2 | TRBV6-5 | CASSYSSVGQLYGYTF | TGTGCCAGCAGTTACTCGTCGGTGGGCCAACTCTATGGCTACACCTTC
. | . | TRBJ1-1 | TRBV9 | CASSVAPNTEAFF | TGTGCCAGCAGCGTAGCCCCGAACACTGAAGCTTTCTTT
. | . | TRBJ2-3 | TRBV7-9 | CASSLARDSRTDTQYF | TGTGCCAGCAGCTTAGCCCGGGATAGTCGCACAGATACGCAGTATTTT
TRBD1 | . | TRBJ2-1 | TRBV5-1 | CASSLDRVYEQFF | TGCGCCAGCAGCCTGGACAGGGTCTACGAGCAGTTCTTC
. | . | TRBJ2-7 | TRBV21-1 | CASSSPRDTSYEQYF | TGTGCCAGCAGCTCCCCCCGGGACACATCCTACGAGCAGTACTTC
TRBD2 | . | TRBJ2-7 | TRBV6-6 | CASSHTSGDSYEQYF | TGTGCCAGCAGTCATACTAGCGGGGACTCCTACGAGCAGTACTTC
. | . | TRBJ2-3 | TRBV7-9 | CASSLGLPTDTQYF | TGTGCCAGCAGCTTAGGGCTCCCCACAGATACGCAGTATTTT
. | . | TRBJ1-2 | TRBV6-5 | CASRRGGGGDYGYTF | TGTGCCAGCAGGCGGGGGGGCGGGGGAGACTATGGCTACACCTTC